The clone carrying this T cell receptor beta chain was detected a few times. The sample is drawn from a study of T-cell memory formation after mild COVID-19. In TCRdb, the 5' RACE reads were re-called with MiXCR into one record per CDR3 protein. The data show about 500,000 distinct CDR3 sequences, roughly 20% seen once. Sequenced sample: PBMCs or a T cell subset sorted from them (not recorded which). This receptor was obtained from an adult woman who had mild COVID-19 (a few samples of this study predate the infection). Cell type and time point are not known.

As DNA, the CDR3 is TGCGCCAGCAGCAAGGACTGGGACTCCTACAATGAGCAGTTCTTC. This gives the protein CASSKDWDSYNEQFF. The V gene is TRBV5-1, the J gene TRBJ2-1, with D tentatively TRBD2 (5 bases). The germline V and J ends were trimmed by 4 bases and 0 bases, with 11 bases remaining between them. The CDR3 spans 15 residues. Per the germline V gene, CDR1 is SGHRS and CDR2 is YFSETQ.